Listed below are T cell receptor beta chains from one sample, sequenced in a study of blood T cell repertoires in COVID-19. Here immunoSEQ multiplex PCR was the method, and the copy in TCRdb shows in-frame clones only, minus some. This table holds 250,000 or so clones, about 83% found once. Sample: peripheral blood. Receptors originate from an elderly man with acute or convalescent COVID-19. Each CDR3 is given with its conserved first and last residue. Fields, in order: J gene, CDR3 length, V gene, D gene, clone size, CDR3 DNA, CDR3 protein. D genes are given only for firm matches. Size is stated for part of the rows, as once, few or many counts, or as a class when the clone is expanded.

j_call: TRBJ2-3; cdr3_length: 15; v_call: TRBV29-1; d_call: NA; clone_size: NA; cdr3_nt: TGCAGCGTTGGTGTGGCAGGGGTAAATACAGATACGCAGTATTTT; cdr3_aa: CSVGVAGVNTDTQYF
j_call: TRBJ2-1; cdr3_length: 15; v_call: TRBV24-1; d_call: NA; clone_size: NA; cdr3_nt: TGTGCCACCAGTGATTTAGCCCAGGGACTTGGTGAGCAGTTCTTC; cdr3_aa: CATSDLAQGLGEQFF
j_call: TRBJ2-7; cdr3_length: 11; v_call: TRBV29-1; d_call: NA; clone_size: once; cdr3_nt: TGCAGCGTTGCTAGGAGCTACGAGCAGTACTTC; cdr3_aa: CSVARSYEQYF
j_call: TRBJ2-3; cdr3_length: 15; v_call: TRBV4-1; d_call: NA; clone_size: NA; cdr3_nt: TGCGCCAGCAGCCAAGGTGCTAGAAACACAGATACGCAGTATTTT; cdr3_aa: CASSQGARNTDTQYF
j_call: TRBJ1-2; cdr3_length: 13; v_call: TRBV18; d_call: NA; clone_size: NA; cdr3_nt: TGTGCCAGCTCACCACCGAACAGGGCGGGCTACACCTTC; cdr3_aa: CASSPPNRAGYTF
j_call: TRBJ2-7; cdr3_length: 13; v_call: TRBV28; d_call: TRBD1; clone_size: NA; cdr3_nt: TGTGCCAGCAGCACGGGACAGCCGACGGAGCAGTACTTC; cdr3_aa: CASSTGQPTEQYF
j_call: TRBJ2-3; cdr3_length: 18; v_call: TRBV7-9; d_call: TRBD2; clone_size: few; cdr3_nt: TGTGCCAGCAGCTCTTCCTCTACCGGGACTAGCGGAATAGATACGCAGTATTTT; cdr3_aa: CASSSSSTGTSGIDTQYF
j_call: TRBJ2-1; cdr3_length: 15; v_call: TRBV5-1; d_call: NA; clone_size: NA; cdr3_nt: TGCGCCAGCAGCCTCGGCACTCCGACAGGCTATGAGCAGTTCTTC; cdr3_aa: CASSLGTPTGYEQFF
j_call: TRBJ1-1; cdr3_length: 14; v_call: TRBV7-3; d_call: NA; clone_size: NA; cdr3_nt: TGTGCCAGCAGCTCGACAGGCTACAACACTGAAGCTTTCTTT; cdr3_aa: CASSSTGYNTEAFF
j_call: TRBJ2-2; cdr3_length: 16; v_call: TRBV24-1; d_call: TRBD1; clone_size: NA; cdr3_nt: TGTGCCACCAGTGACCCAGGGACAGGGAACACCGGGGAGCTGTTTTTT; cdr3_aa: CATSDPGTGNTGELFF
j_call: TRBJ2-2; cdr3_length: 15; v_call: TRBV5-5; d_call: NA; clone_size: NA; cdr3_nt: TGTGCCAGCAGCTTGACACCACCGAACACCGGGGAGCTGTTTTTT; cdr3_aa: CASSLTPPNTGELFF
j_call: TRBJ1-4; cdr3_length: 15; v_call: TRBV4-1; d_call: NA; clone_size: NA; cdr3_nt: TGCGCCAGCAGCCAAGACACAGGGAGATATGAAAAACTGTTTTTT; cdr3_aa: CASSQDTGRYEKLFF
j_call: TRBJ2-4; cdr3_length: 14; v_call: TRBV19; d_call: NA; clone_size: NA; cdr3_nt: TGTGCCAGTAGTAGTCGGGGAGCCAAAAACATTCAGTACTTC; cdr3_aa: CASSSRGAKNIQYF
j_call: TRBJ2-2; cdr3_length: 14; v_call: TRBV9; d_call: NA; clone_size: NA; cdr3_nt: TGTGCCAGCAGCGCCACGGGAGTTCCCGGGGAGCTGTTTTTT; cdr3_aa: CASSATGVPGELFF
j_call: TRBJ1-6; cdr3_length: 14; v_call: TRBV19; d_call: NA; clone_size: NA; cdr3_nt: TGTGCCAGTAGTATCGGCGGTCTGAGTTCACCCCTCCACTTT; cdr3_aa: CASSIGGLSSPLHF
j_call: TRBJ2-1; cdr3_length: 15; v_call: TRBV9; d_call: NA; clone_size: NA; cdr3_nt: TGTGCCAGCAGCGTAGGTAGACACTTATACAATGAGCAGTTCTTC; cdr3_aa: CASSVGRHLYNEQFF
j_call: TRBJ1-3; cdr3_length: 15; v_call: TRBV6-6; d_call: NA; clone_size: NA; cdr3_nt: TGTGCCAGCAGTTACTCTACGGGGTCTGGAAACACCATATATTTT; cdr3_aa: CASSYSTGSGNTIYF
j_call: TRBJ1-1; cdr3_length: 13; v_call: TRBV7-2; d_call: NA; clone_size: once; cdr3_nt: TGTGCCAGCTCCCGGGGGGGTAACACTGAAGCTTTCTTT; cdr3_aa: CASSRGGNTEAFF
j_call: TRBJ2-7; cdr3_length: 12; v_call: TRBV29-1; d_call: NA; clone_size: NA; cdr3_nt: TGCAGCGTAAGGGAGGTGGGGGGCGAGCAGTACTTC; cdr3_aa: CSVREVGGEQYF
j_call: TRBJ2-1; cdr3_length: 15; v_call: TRBV2; d_call: NA; clone_size: NA; cdr3_nt: TGTGCCAGCAGTGAAGCGCTTCAGCGGGTCGGTGAGCAGTTCTTC; cdr3_aa: CASSEALQRVGEQFF
j_call: TRBJ1-4; cdr3_length: 13; v_call: TRBV2; d_call: NA; clone_size: NA; cdr3_nt: TGTGCCAGCAGGCCACCCTCGGGAGAAAAACTGTTTTTT; cdr3_aa: CASRPPSGEKLFF
j_call: TRBJ1-1; cdr3_length: 14; v_call: TRBV6-5; d_call: NA; clone_size: NA; cdr3_nt: TGTGCCAGCAGCCTGACAGGTATGAACACTGAAGCTTTCTTT; cdr3_aa: CASSLTGMNTEAFF
j_call: TRBJ1-2; cdr3_length: 16; v_call: TRBV11-2; d_call: TRBD1; clone_size: NA; cdr3_nt: TGTGCCAGCAGCTTAGTTGGCGGACAGGGAGGCTATGGCTACACCTTC; cdr3_aa: CASSLVGGQGGYGYTF
j_call: TRBJ1-5; cdr3_length: 18; v_call: TRBV2; d_call: NA; clone_size: NA; cdr3_nt: TGTGCCAGCAGGGGCGGGATGACCTCACGGTGGAGCAATCAGCCCCAGCATTTT; cdr3_aa: CASRGGMTSRWSNQPQHF
j_call: TRBJ1-2; cdr3_length: 16; v_call: TRBV28; d_call: TRBD1; clone_size: NA; cdr3_nt: TGTGCCAGCAGTTCTCGGACAGGGGCAAGGAACTATGGCTACACCTTC; cdr3_aa: CASSSRTGARNYGYTF
j_call: TRBJ1-5; cdr3_length: 13; v_call: TRBV7-8; d_call: TRBD1; clone_size: once; cdr3_nt: TGTGCCAGCAGCTTGCGAGGGGGCGGCCCCCAGCATTTT; cdr3_aa: CASSLRGGGPQHF
j_call: TRBJ1-1; cdr3_length: 14; v_call: TRBV19; d_call: NA; clone_size: NA; cdr3_nt: TGTGCCAGTAACAGGCCAGGCGTGAATACTGAAGCTTTCTTT; cdr3_aa: CASNRPGVNTEAFF
j_call: TRBJ2-1; cdr3_length: 16; v_call: TRBV5-5; d_call: TRBD2; clone_size: NA; cdr3_nt: TGTGCCAGCAGCTTGAACGGCGGGGGGGCTTACAATGAGCAGTTCTTC; cdr3_aa: CASSLNGGGAYNEQFF
j_call: TRBJ1-5; cdr3_length: 16; v_call: TRBV7-8; d_call: NA; clone_size: NA; cdr3_nt: TGTGCCAGCAGCTCCCTTAGGAGGGCAGGCAATCAGCCCCAGCATTTT; cdr3_aa: CASSSLRRAGNQPQHF
j_call: TRBJ2-1; cdr3_length: 15; v_call: TRBV5-1; d_call: NA; clone_size: few; cdr3_nt: TGCGCCAGCAGCTTGATTGGCGGGATGGGCAATGAGCAGTTCTTC; cdr3_aa: CASSLIGGMGNEQFF
j_call: TRBJ1-1; cdr3_length: 15; v_call: TRBV19; d_call: NA; clone_size: NA; cdr3_nt: TGTGCCAGTAGTCGGAATAAACTAGGGTCCTCTGAAGCTTTCTTT; cdr3_aa: CASSRNKLGSSEAFF
j_call: TRBJ1-3; cdr3_length: 14; v_call: TRBV11-2; d_call: TRBD1; clone_size: NA; cdr3_nt: TGTGCCAGCAGGCGACAGGGGGAACGAAACACCATATATTTT; cdr3_aa: CASRRQGERNTIYF
j_call: TRBJ1-2; cdr3_length: 15; v_call: TRBV7-9; d_call: NA; clone_size: NA; cdr3_nt: TGTGCCAGCAGCCCCCGGGGGTTCGCGAGCTATGGCTACACCTTC; cdr3_aa: CASSPRGFASYGYTF
j_call: TRBJ2-2; cdr3_length: 15; v_call: TRBV3-1/TRBV3-2; d_call: TRBD1; clone_size: NA; cdr3_nt: TGTGCCAGCAGCCTCGGACAGGCGCTCACCGGGGAGCTGTTTTTT; cdr3_aa: CASSLGQALTGELFF
j_call: TRBJ1-6; cdr3_length: 15; v_call: TRBV28; d_call: TRBD1; clone_size: NA; cdr3_nt: TGTGCCAGCAGTTCAACAGGGGTAAATAATTCACCCCTCCACTTT; cdr3_aa: CASSSTGVNNSPLHF
j_call: TRBJ2-7; cdr3_length: 15; v_call: TRBV19; d_call: NA; clone_size: once; cdr3_nt: TGTGCCAGTAAGAGGTCGACAGGGACTTCCTACGAGCAGTACTTC; cdr3_aa: CASKRSTGTSYEQYF
j_call: TRBJ2-5; cdr3_length: 14; v_call: TRBV2; d_call: NA; clone_size: NA; cdr3_nt: TGTGCCAGCAGTGAATTGGGAGAAAAAGAGACCCAGTACTTC; cdr3_aa: CASSELGEKETQYF
j_call: TRBJ1-3; cdr3_length: 15; v_call: TRBV7-9; d_call: NA; clone_size: NA; cdr3_nt: TGTGCCAGGGACAGTGGCGCTCTCTGGGGAAACACCATATATTTT; cdr3_aa: CARDSGALWGNTIYF
j_call: TRBJ2-5; cdr3_length: 13; v_call: TRBV5-6; d_call: NA; clone_size: NA; cdr3_nt: TGTGCCAGCAGCTTCTGGGCAGGGGAGACCCAGTACTTC; cdr3_aa: CASSFWAGETQYF
j_call: TRBJ1-3; cdr3_length: 14; v_call: TRBV2; d_call: NA; clone_size: NA; cdr3_nt: TGTGCCAGCAGGGCCCAGGATCCTGGAAACACCATATATTTT; cdr3_aa: CASRAQDPGNTIYF
j_call: TRBJ2-1; cdr3_length: 15; v_call: TRBV4-2; d_call: TRBD2; clone_size: few; cdr3_nt: TGTGCCAGCAGCCAAGGGTTAGCGGGAAACAATGAGCAGTTCTTC; cdr3_aa: CASSQGLAGNNEQFF
j_call: TRBJ1-5; cdr3_length: 14; v_call: TRBV19; d_call: TRBD1; clone_size: NA; cdr3_nt: TGTGCCAGTAGTAGGCAGTCAGGGGGAAAGGCCCAGCATTTT; cdr3_aa: CASSRQSGGKAQHF
j_call: TRBJ1-5; cdr3_length: 16; v_call: TRBV11-2; d_call: TRBD1; clone_size: NA; cdr3_nt: TGTGCCAGCAGCTTAGGTACAACAGGGGGCCATCAGCCCCAGCATTTT; cdr3_aa: CASSLGTTGGHQPQHF